Below are 13 T cell receptor beta chains sequenced from a single sample in a study of CD8 T cells in Susac syndrome (dated by TCRdb to about 2019). Libraries came from the immunoSEQ multiplex PCR assay. RNA was extracted with the RNeasy kit and roughly 0.5 to 1 ug was reverse transcribed using random hexamers. The raw public reads went through TCRdb reprocessing: fastp at Q25, MiXCR clone calling, in-frame beta chains kept. Rows are combined by CDR3 protein, so each entry shows the most common genes and DNA. The sample has some 300,000 distinct CDR3 sequences on record, 85% of them singletons. Jointly, the top ten make up about 0.22% of the sample. The source material was CD8+ T cells from PBMCs. All receptors derive from a human donor with multiple sclerosis.

J is TRBJ2-3 and V is TRBV4-3, with TRBD2 identical over 10 bases. CDR3 length equals 17 residues. Germline assignment: CDR1 LGHNA and CDR2 YSLEER. With 0 bases clipped from V and 3 bases from J, the junction kept 6 bases outside the gene matches. CDR3 sequence (DNA): TGCGCCAGCAGCCAAGAAACAGCGGGAGGGTTGACAGATACGCAGTATTTT. Its protein is CASSQETAGGLTDTQYF.

The V and J genes are TRBV9 and TRBJ2-5; D is ambiguous. The CDR3 runs to 16 residues. Germline assignment: CDR1 SGDLS and CDR2 YYNGEE. V shed 4 bases and J shed 1 base, with 17 bases lying between them. In DNA form, the CDR3 reads TGTGCCAGCAGCCACTGGGCCCGCGTTTCCCAAGAGACCCAGTACTTC. Translated: CASSHWARVSQETQYF.

V gene TRBV27 combines with J gene TRBJ1-1; 10 bases are a match to TRBD1. Trimming removed 4 bases from V and 7 bases from J; junction bases left unmatched: 3. CDR3 length equals 13 residues. The germline V gene encodes CDR1 MNHEY and CDR2 SMNVEV (reference sequence). The CDR3 region is CASSSGTGVEAFF. CDR3 nucleotides: TGTGCCAGCAGTTCCGGGACAGGGGTTGAAGCTTTCTTT.

This clonotype was seen a single time. The V and J genes are TRBV7-9 and TRBJ2-1, with D hard to call. Trimming shortened V by 2 bases and J by 7 bases, and 24 bases separated the two germline ends. Germline V lookup: CDR1 SEHNR, CDR2 FQNEAQ (reference sequence). This CDR3 region has 18 residues. Here the CDR3 reads CASSLHPELTTVGNEQFF. The CDR3 nucleotides are TGTGCCAGCAGCTTACACCCGGAGCTAACCACGGTTGGGAATGAGCAGTTCTTC.

The chain is built from TRBV28 and TRBJ2-7, with D uncertain. CDR1 and CDR2 (germline): MDHEN, SYDVKM. Trimming removed 2 bases from V and 6 bases from J, with 11 bases in between. CDR3 size: 13 residues. The CDR3 loop reads CASSLGWKTEQYF. CDR3 nucleotides: TGTGCCAGCAGTTTAGGTTGGAAGACCGAGCAGTACTTC.

J is TRBJ2-1 and V is TRBV29-1, with D possibly called TRBD1 or TRBD2 (5 bases each). The V end was cut by 4 bases, the J end by 9 bases, with 13 bases between. There are 12 residues in the CDR3. Germline CDR1 is SQVTM and CDR2 is ANQGSEA. In DNA, the CDR3 is TGCAGCGTTGGGGGGATAAAAAGTGAGCAGTTCTTC. This translates into CSVGGIKSEQFF.

The gene calls are TRBV7-2 and TRBJ2-5; D is ambiguous. CDR3 length equals 13 residues. With 5 bases removed from V and 0 bases from J, the gap between germline ends came to 7 bases. Germline V gene sequence: CDR1 SGHTA, CDR2 FQGNSA. For the CDR3, the DNA is TGTGCCAGCAGCCCGCAGTACCAAGAGACCCAGTACTTC. Its protein product is CASSPQYQETQYF.

This chain joins TRBV7-8 and TRBJ2-1; possibly TRBD1 for D (6 bases). The germline V and J ends were trimmed by 4 bases and 7 bases, with 17 bases remaining between them. Looked up from germline, CDR1 is SGHVS and CDR2 is FQNEAQ. The CDR3 length is 15 residues. Here the CDR3 reads CASSSTGMSGNEQFF. The CDR3 DNA is TGTGCCAGCAGCTCCACAGGGATGTCAGGGAATGAGCAGTTCTTC. Based on the CDR3 plus reference TRBV7-8 and TRBJ2-1, the full variable domain is GAGVSQSPRYKVAKRGQDVALRCDPISGHVSLFWYQQALGQGPEFLTYFQNEAQLDKSGLPSDRFFAERPEGSVSTLKIQRTQQEDSAVYLCASSSTGMSGNEQFFGPGTRLTVL.

The chain uses TRBV5-5 and TRBJ1-1; TRBD1 matches 7 bases. The CDR3 consists of 16 residues. The V gene's germline CDR1 is SGHKS and CDR2 YYEKEE (reference sequence). Losses at the gene ends were 1 base for V and 4 bases for J; bases not matched to a gene: 10. The DNA for the CDR3 is TGTGCCAGCAGCTTGCTGTCATTTGCAGGGGGCACTGAAGCTTTCTTT. This translates into CASSLLSFAGGTEAFF. The full variable domain, with the rest looked up from reference TRBV5-5 and TRBJ1-1, is DAGVTQSPTHLIKTRGQQVTLRCSPISGHKSVSWYQQVLGQGPQFIFQYYEKEERGRGNFPDRFSARQFPNYSSELNVNALLLGDSALYLCASSLLSFAGGTEAFFGQGTRLTVV.

The V gene is TRBV29-1, the J gene TRBJ2-1; unclear D gene. The CDR3 length is 13 residues. The V gene's germline CDR1 is SQVTM and CDR2 ANQGSEA. V lost 0 bases to trimming and J lost 8 bases, with 11 bases between them. CDR3 sequence: CSVEEQPRDEQFF. CDR3 nucleotides: TGCAGCGTTGAAGAACAACCTCGGGATGAGCAGTTCTTC.

This rearrangement joins TRBV9 to TRBJ2-7; 7 bases map to TRBD2. Germline V gene lookup returns CDR1 SGDLS and CDR2 YYNGEE. Trimming took 0 bases from V and 2 from J; bases not matched to a gene: 5. The CDR3 runs to 15 residues. CDR3 in amino acids: CASSVAGGGTYEQYF. The DNA of the CDR3 is TGTGCCAGCAGCGTAGCTGGGGGGGGAACCTACGAGCAGTACTTC.

The chain carries TRBV5-4 and TRBJ2-5; 10 bases fit TRBD1. This CDR3 spans 16 amino acids. Losses at the gene ends were 1 base for V and 2 bases for J; bases not matched to a gene: 5. Germline V lookup: CDR1 SGHNT, CDR2 YYREEE (reference sequence). The DNA for the CDR3 is TGTGCCAGCAGCTTGCATGGACAGGGGGTACAAGAGACCCAGTACTTC. This codes for CASSLHGQGVQETQYF.

This clonotype was seen a handful of times. A junction boundary mismatches the germline segment, possibly from a read error. J is TRBJ2-1 and V is TRBV30; no firm D call. The CDR3 totals 12 residues. Germline V gene lookup returns CDR1 GTSNPN and CDR2 SVGIG (reference sequence). The CDR3 DNA is TGTGCCTGGAGTGTAGGCACTCCTGGTTATGTCTTC. It is translated as CAWSVGTPGYVF.